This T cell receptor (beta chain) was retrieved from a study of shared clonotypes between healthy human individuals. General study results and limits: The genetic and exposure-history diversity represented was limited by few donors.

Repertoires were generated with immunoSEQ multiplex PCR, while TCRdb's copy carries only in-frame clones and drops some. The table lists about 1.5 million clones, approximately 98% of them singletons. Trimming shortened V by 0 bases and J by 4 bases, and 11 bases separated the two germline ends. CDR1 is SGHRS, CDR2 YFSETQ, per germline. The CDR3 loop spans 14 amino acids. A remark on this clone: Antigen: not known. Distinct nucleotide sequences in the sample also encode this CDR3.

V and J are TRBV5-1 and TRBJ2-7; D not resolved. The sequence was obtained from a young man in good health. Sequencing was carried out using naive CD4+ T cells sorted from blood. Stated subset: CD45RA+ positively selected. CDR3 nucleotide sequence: TGCGCCAGCAGCTTGGGACCCTCCTCTTACGAGCAGTACTTC. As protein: CASSLGPSSYEQYF.